This is a list of T cell receptor beta chains from one sample in a study of cytomegalovirus exposure and HLA in healthy donors. This table comes from immunoSEQ multiplex PCR, and its TCRdb copy is limited to in-frame clones, with some not included. The sample yields about 160,000 clones, over 80% seen once. Sequenced: PBMCs. The receptors stem from a man in his fifties in good health and CMV-seropositive. CDR3s include the opening cysteine and the closing phenylalanine or tryptophan. A D gene is named only where the DNA matches it firmly. For some rows the clone size is stated as once, few or many, or as a class when expanded; others skip it.

d_gene: TRBD1; abundance: -; v_gene: TRBV4-3; j_gene: TRBJ1-2; CDR3aa: CASSQTGFGYGYTF; CDR3nt: TGCGCCAGCAGCCAGACAGGGTTCGGCTATGGCTACACCTTC
d_gene: TRBD1; abundance: -; v_gene: TRBV9; j_gene: TRBJ2-2; CDR3aa: CASSAPRQGNTGELFF; CDR3nt: TGTGCCAGCAGCGCACCACGACAGGGGAACACCGGGGAGCTGTTTTTT
d_gene: -; abundance: -; v_gene: TRBV5-1; j_gene: TRBJ1-1; CDR3aa: CASSLAGIGTREAFF; CDR3nt: TGCGCCAGCAGCTTGGCGGGTATCGGGACTCGTGAAGCTTTCTTT
d_gene: -; abundance: -; v_gene: TRBV18; j_gene: TRBJ2-7; CDR3aa: CASSPMGGYEQYF; CDR3nt: TGTGCCAGCTCACCGATGGGAGGCTACGAGCAGTACTTC
d_gene: TRBD2; abundance: few; v_gene: TRBV7-3; j_gene: TRBJ2-1; CDR3aa: CASSSGLAGYNEQFF; CDR3nt: TGTGCCAGCAGCTCGGGACTAGCGGGATACAATGAGCAGTTCTTC
d_gene: TRBD1; abundance: -; v_gene: TRBV6-1; j_gene: TRBJ2-7; CDR3aa: CASSAGQAVVGEQYF; CDR3nt: TGTGCCAGCAGTGCCGGACAGGCGGTGGTAGGCGAGCAGTACTTC
d_gene: -; abundance: once; v_gene: TRBV19; j_gene: TRBJ1-2; CDR3aa: CASSIGENYGYTF; CDR3nt: TGTGCCAGTAGTATAGGCGAAAACTATGGCTACACCTTC
d_gene: TRBD1; abundance: -; v_gene: TRBV13; j_gene: TRBJ1-2; CDR3aa: CASSLEVGDSNYGYTF; CDR3nt: TGTGCCAGCAGCTTAGAGGTGGGGGACAGTAACTATGGCTACACCTTC
d_gene: TRBD2; abundance: -; v_gene: TRBV28; j_gene: TRBJ2-7; CDR3aa: CASRAPPVSSGRNEQYF; CDR3nt: TGTGCCAGCAGAGCCCCCCCCGTATCTAGCGGGAGGAACGAGCAGTACTTC
d_gene: TRBD2; abundance: few; v_gene: TRBV6-4; j_gene: TRBJ2-1; CDR3aa: CASSDKPSGGDEQFF; CDR3nt: TGTGCCAGCAGTGACAAGCCTAGCGGGGGAGATGAGCAGTTCTTC
d_gene: TRBD1; abundance: -; v_gene: TRBV30; j_gene: TRBJ2-7; CDR3aa: CAWSPLPGQGLDEQYF; CDR3nt: TGTGCCTGGTCTCCACTACCGGGACAGGGGTTGGACGAGCAGTACTTC
d_gene: -; abundance: -; v_gene: TRBV6-6; j_gene: TRBJ2-5; CDR3aa: CASSSRLEWETQYF; CDR3nt: TGTGCCAGCAGTTCTCGACTAGAGTGGGAGACCCAGTACTTC
d_gene: TRBD2; abundance: -; v_gene: TRBV7-9; j_gene: TRBJ2-3; CDR3aa: CASSSLAGGPTDTQYF; CDR3nt: TGTGCCAGCAGCTCCCTAGCGGGGGGGCCGACAGATACGCAGTATTTT
d_gene: TRBD1; abundance: -; v_gene: TRBV7-9; j_gene: TRBJ1-4; CDR3aa: CSSSLVRLTGTAGWGLFF; CDR3nt: TGTTCCAGCAGCTTAGTTCGATTGACCGGGACAGCAGGATGGGGACTGTTTTTT
d_gene: TRBD2; abundance: -; v_gene: TRBV18; j_gene: TRBJ2-3; CDR3aa: CASSPLSLLAGERLMNYTQYF; CDR3nt: TGTGCCAGCTCACCACTCAGCCTGCTAGCGGGGGAGCGTCTCATGAATTACACGCAGTATTTT
d_gene: -; abundance: -; v_gene: TRBV4-3; j_gene: TRBJ1-2; CDR3aa: CASSQVGNNNYGYTF; CDR3nt: TGCGCCAGCAGCCAAGTGGGCAATAATAACTATGGCTACACCTTC
d_gene: -; abundance: -; v_gene: TRBV27; j_gene: TRBJ1-3; CDR3aa: CASSLYGNSGNTIYF; CDR3nt: TGTGCCAGCAGTTTATACGGTAACTCTGGAAACACCATATATTTT
d_gene: -; abundance: -; v_gene: TRBV9; j_gene: TRBJ2-2; CDR3aa: CASNEQEGAGELFF; CDR3nt: TGTGCCAGCAACGAACAGGAGGGCGCCGGGGAGCTGTTTTTT
d_gene: TRBD2; abundance: -; v_gene: TRBV5-1; j_gene: TRBJ2-3; CDR3aa: CASSLAGSTDTQYF; CDR3nt: TGCGCCAGCAGCCTAGCGGGTAGCACAGATACGCAGTATTTT
d_gene: TRBD2; abundance: -; v_gene: TRBV2; j_gene: TRBJ2-3; CDR3aa: CASRYSGTSLGTDTQYF; CDR3nt: TGTGCCAGCAGGTATTCCGGGACTAGTTTAGGCACAGATACGCAGTATTTT
d_gene: -; abundance: -; v_gene: TRBV9; j_gene: TRBJ2-7; CDR3aa: CASSDGTGNYEQYF; CDR3nt: TGTGCCAGCAGCGACGGGACTGGAAATTACGAGCAGTACTTC
d_gene: TRBD1; abundance: -; v_gene: TRBV19; j_gene: TRBJ2-7; CDR3aa: CASSAGTGVSYEQYF; CDR3nt: TGTGCCAGTAGCGCCGGGACAGGGGTCTCCTACGAGCAGTACTTC
d_gene: TRBD2; abundance: -; v_gene: TRBV30; j_gene: TRBJ2-1; CDR3aa: CAWTSGHNEQFF; CDR3nt: TGTGCCTGGACTAGCGGACACAATGAGCAGTTCTTC
d_gene: -; abundance: -; v_gene: TRBV27; j_gene: TRBJ1-4; CDR3aa: CASSLGGGEKLFF; CDR3nt: TGTGCCAGCAGTTTGGGAGGAGGTGAAAAACTGTTTTTT
d_gene: -; abundance: -; v_gene: TRBV7-2; j_gene: TRBJ2-7; CDR3aa: CASSLLVASYEQYF; CDR3nt: TGTGCCAGCAGCTTATTAGTAGCATCCTACGAGCAGTACTTC
d_gene: -; abundance: -; v_gene: TRBV28; j_gene: TRBJ1-3; CDR3aa: CASSSPIQGHSGNTIYF; CDR3nt: TGTGCCAGCAGCTCTCCTATACAGGGCCACTCTGGAAACACCATATATTTT